The 32 T cell receptor beta chains listed next were all sequenced from one sample in a study of blood T cell repertoires in COVID-19. The assay was immunoSEQ multiplex PCR, and TCRdb's table has in-frame clones only and misses some. The sample shows approximately 28,000 clones, 88% of them seen only once. Sequenced input: peripheral blood. The source is a human donor in a cohort sampled during active COVID-19.

The chain is built from TRBV11-2 and TRBJ2-4; D unresolved. The V and J ends lost 3 bases and 5 bases respectively, with 11 bases between them. Germline lookup yields CDR1 SGHAT and CDR2 FQNNGV. This CDR3 region has 14 residues. CDR3 sequence reads: CASSFLGRQNIQYF. The CDR3, as DNA: TGTGCCAGCAGCTTTTTGGGCCGACAAAACATTCAGTACTTC.

V is TRBV11-3 and J is TRBJ2-3; TRBD2 agrees at 11 bases. This CDR3 is 17 amino acids long. Germline loops: CDR1 SGHNT, CDR2 YENEEA. Trimming at V came to 5 bases and at J to 5 bases, leaving 12 bases not matched to a gene. CDR3: CASSHGSGGAGVDTQYF. CDR3 DNA sequence: TGTGCCAGCAGCCACGGTAGCGGGGGGGCCGGGGTAGATACGCAGTATTTT.

V gene TRBV29-1 combines with J gene TRBJ1-3; unclear D gene. CDR1 and CDR2 (germline): SQVTM, ANQGSEA. The ends were cut back, 4 bases at V and 7 bases at J, with 8 bases in the middle. This CDR3 is built from 11 residues. The CDR3: CSVGVWNTIYF. The DNA for the CDR3 is TGCAGCGTTGGAGTTTGGAACACCATATATTTT.

This clone has a handful of counts. CDR3 coding DNA: TGTGCCAGCAGGACAGGGGCAGAGGACGAGCAGTACTTC. Its translation is CASRTGAEDEQYF. This chain connects TRBV6-5 to TRBJ2-7, with 8 bases lining up with TRBD1. Germline values: CDR1 MNHEY, CDR2 SVGAGI. V trimming: 6 bases; J trimming: 5 bases; junction bases outside the gene matches: 6. This CDR3 has 13 amino acids.

V usage is TRBV4-2 and J usage is TRBJ1-2; D might be TRBD1 (6 bases). Germline-derived CDR1 and CDR2 are LGHNA and YNFKEQ. The CDR3 is 14 residues long. V shed 1 base and J shed 4 bases, with 10 bases lying between them. In DNA, the CDR3 is TGTGCCAGCAGCCAAGGTGTACAGGGCTATGGCTACACCTTC. Protein sequence: CASSQGVQGYGYTF.

V usage is TRBV13 and J usage is TRBJ2-2, with 7 bases fitting TRBD2. CDR3 length: 17 amino acids. The V segment lost 8 bases and the J segment 4 bases; nucleotides outside the gene matches: 16. Germline-derived CDR1 and CDR2 are PRHDT and FYEKMQ (reference sequence). CDR3 coding DNA: TGTGCCAGCCTACACCGGATTGGGAGGGCGAGCACCGGGGAGCTGTTTTTT. It translates to CASLHRIGRASTGELFF.

This clone was seen once. The J gene is TRBJ2-7, the V gene TRBV4-2; possible D gene TRBD1, 5 bases. The germline V gene encodes CDR1 LGHNA and CDR2 YNFKEQ. The CDR3 runs 14 residues. The V and J ends lost 2 bases and 2 bases respectively, with 10 bases between them. This CDR3 is CASSQLPGTYEQYF. The DNA of the CDR3 is TGTGCCAGCAGCCAACTTCCAGGGACCTACGAGCAGTACTTC.

V is TRBV19 and J is TRBJ2-4; 9 bases agree with TRBD2. This CDR3 comprises 19 residues. J was trimmed by 8 bases and V by 5 bases; bases with no gene match: 22. Looked up from germline, CDR1 is LNHDA and CDR2 is SQIVND (reference sequence). CDR3 sequence: CASSGFFFGTSIYGDIQYF. In DNA form, the CDR3 reads TGTGCCAGTAGTGGGTTTTTTTTCGGGACTAGCATATATGGGGACATTCAGTACTTC.

The chain recombines TRBV11-2 with TRBJ2-2, with 7 bases lining up with TRBD1. The CDR3 runs to 15 residues. CDR1 is SGHAT, CDR2 FQNNGV, per germline. After removal of 5 bases from V and 6 bases from J, the junction contained 9 bases not matched to a gene. The CDR3 reads CASSPTQGVPGELFF. In DNA, the CDR3 is TGTGCCAGCAGCCCAACTCAGGGGGTCCCCGGGGAGCTGTTTTTT.

This chain connects TRBV9 to TRBJ1-2, with 12 bases lining up with TRBD1. J was trimmed by 3 bases and V by 0 bases; bases with no gene match: 3. Germline V lookup: CDR1 SGDLS, CDR2 YYNGEE. The CDR3 runs 16 residues. CDR3 bases: TGTGCCAGCAGCGTAGGGGGGACAGGGGGCCACTATGGCTACACCTTC. This sequence encodes CASSVGGTGGHYGYTF.

The rearrangement links TRBV3-1 (or the pseudogene TRBV3-2) to TRBJ2-2; 10 bases line up with TRBD2. The CDR3 is made up of 15 amino acids. The germline V gene has CDR1 LGHDT and CDR2 YNNKEL (reference sequence). The V gene end was trimmed by 4 bases and the J gene end by 3 bases; junction bases not matched to a gene: 2. The CDR3, as DNA: TGTGCCAGCAGCCCCCTAGCGGGGGACACCGGGGAGCTGTTTTTT. Protein: CASSPLAGDTGELFF.

The gene calls are TRBV9 and TRBJ2-6, with 12 bases lining up with TRBD1. The CDR3 covers 17 residues. The germline CDR1 and CDR2 sequences are SGDLS and YYNGEE. The CDR3 is CAKPRDRGRLGANVLTF. Written as DNA, the CDR3 is TGTGCTAAACCCCGGGACAGGGGGCGGTTGGGGGCCAACGTCCTGACTTTC.

This chain links TRBV7-3 with TRBJ2-5, with a possible D match to TRBD2 (5 bases). V lost 5 bases, J lost 5 bases, and 9 bases lay in between. The germline V gene has CDR1 SGHTA and CDR2 FQGTGA. The CDR3 spans 12 residues. The CDR3 nucleotides read TGTGCCAGCAGCCCCACGGGGGAGACCCAGTACTTC. Protein product: CASSPTGETQYF.

This chain connects TRBV30 to TRBJ1-1, with D tentatively TRBD1 (6 bases). Germline CDR1 is GTSNPN and CDR2 is SVGIG (reference sequence). The V gene lost 4 bases and the J gene lost 5 bases, with 23 bases spanning the gap. CDR3 length: 16 residues. CDR3 sequence (DNA): TGTGCCTGGACCAATTATACAGGGAAGAGAGGAACTGAAGCTTTCTTT. It yields the protein CAWTNYTGKRGTEAFF.

This clone was seen a few times. V usage is TRBV11-2 and J usage is TRBJ2-3, with TRBD1 as a possible D gene (6 bases). Germline CDR1 reads SGHAT; CDR2 reads FQNNGV. V shed 0 bases and J shed 2 bases, with 15 bases lying between them. The CDR3 is 17 residues long. CDR3 loop: CASSLDPVGAPTDTQYF. CDR3 sequence (DNA): TGTGCCAGCAGCTTAGATCCAGTGGGGGCCCCCACAGATACGCAGTATTTT.

The CDR3, as DNA: TGTGCCAGCAGCCGGGGGGGACAGGTGCTGGAGAACACCGGGGAGCTGTTTTTT. Protein product: CASSRGGQVLENTGELFF. V usage is TRBV3-1 (or the pseudogene TRBV3-2) and J usage is TRBJ2-2; D might be TRBD1 (8 bases). The V end lost 4 bases, the J end lost 1 base, and 19 bases lay between the germline ends. CDR3 length: 18 residues. The germline V gene has CDR1 LGHDT and CDR2 YNNKEL (reference sequence).

Only a few counts were recorded for this clone. The chain combines TRBV9 with TRBJ1-6, with 9 bases lining up with TRBD1. Per germline, CDR1 SGDLS and CDR2 YYNGEE. V lost 3 bases to trimming and J lost 7 bases; unmatched junction nucleotides: 8. This CDR3 is built from 16 residues. This CDR3 reads CASSGHRDRVNSPLHF. The CDR3 nucleotides are TGTGCCAGCAGCGGTCACCGGGACAGGGTGAATTCACCCCTCCACTTT.

The CDR3 loop is CASSLGSREQYF. The CDR3 DNA follows: TGTGCCAGCAGCCTCGGTAGTAGAGAGCAGTACTTC. The chain couples TRBV3-1 (or the pseudogene TRBV3-2) to TRBJ2-7; D is uncertain. Germline V gives CDR1 LGHDT, CDR2 YNNKEL (reference sequence). Trimming removed 4 bases from V and 7 bases from J, with 11 bases in between. The CDR3 loop spans 12 amino acids.

This sequence joins TRBV4-1 and TRBJ2-2; D possibly corresponds to TRBD1 (5 bases). The CDR3 sequence is 16 residues long. V shed 4 bases and J shed 6 bases, with 18 bases lying between them. Germline V CDR1 and CDR2: MGHRA, YSYEKL. CDR3 protein: CASSLNPILGAGELFF. CDR3 in DNA: TGCGCCAGCAGCCTTAATCCAATCTTAGGGGCCGGGGAGCTGTTTTTT.

CDR3 sequence (DNA): TGTGCCAGCAGTTCCCTAGCGGGGGGGCCCGGTGAGCAGTTCTTC. This encodes CASSSLAGGPGEQFF. The chain employs TRBV6-2 or TRBV6-3 and TRBJ2-1, with 12 bases aligning to TRBD2. The CDR3 spans 15 residues. In germline, CDR1 is MNHEY, CDR2 SVGEGT. The ends lost 4 bases at V and 9 bases at J; junction bases unmatched: 7.

This sequence joins TRBV27 and TRBJ2-7, with 8 bases lining up with TRBD1. Germline CDR1 is MNHEY and CDR2 is SMNVEV (reference sequence). This CDR3 is built from 14 residues. Losses at the gene ends were 8 bases for V and 2 bases for J; bases not matched to a gene: 8. CDR3 protein: CASFAGTGTYEQYF. CDR3 sequence (DNA): TGTGCCAGCTTTGCCGGGACAGGCACCTACGAGCAGTACTTC.

The V and J genes are TRBV6-4 and TRBJ2-2; 11 positions agree with TRBD2. CDR1 is MRHNA, CDR2 SNTAGT, per germline. Trimming took 4 bases from V and 5 from J; bases not matched to a gene: 9. The CDR3 extends over 17 amino acids. The CDR3 here is CASSGSSGGTKTGELFF. The CDR3 DNA is TGTGCCAGCAGTGGATCTAGCGGGGGGACCAAAACCGGGGAGCTGTTTTTT.

The chain is built from TRBV11-1 and TRBJ2-7; 10 bases are shared with TRBD1. The CDR3 sequence is 13 residues long. CDR1 is SGHAT, CDR2 FQDESV, per germline (reference sequence). Losses at the gene ends were 2 bases for V and 6 bases for J; bases not matched to a gene: 1. Written as DNA, the CDR3 is TGTGCCAGCAGCTTAAGGACAGGGGGCGAGCAGTACTTC. Translation: CASSLRTGGEQYF.

CDR3 in DNA: TGTGCCAGCAGGGAGGCTTATTTCTCTGGAAACACCATATATTTT. It codes for CASREAYFSGNTIYF. This chain links TRBV6-5 with TRBJ1-3; D is ambiguous. The V gene's germline CDR1 is MNHEY and CDR2 SVGAGI. The CDR3 runs to 15 residues. Deletions cut 6 bases from V and 0 bases from J, with 12 bases between.

J is TRBJ2-1 and V is TRBV6-5, with D maybe TRBD1 (5 bases). CDR3 size: 12 residues. V was clipped by 8 bases and J by 10 bases, with 15 bases between them. Germline assignment: CDR1 MNHEY and CDR2 SVGAGI. The chain's CDR3 is CASYQGSGEQFF. The CDR3 nucleotides are TGTGCCAGCTACCAGGGTTCGGGCGAGCAGTTCTTC.

This chain connects TRBV7-3 to TRBJ2-2, with 7 bases fitting TRBD2. CDR1 and CDR2 (germline): SGHTA, FQGTGA. The CDR3 spans 14 residues. With V trimmed by 4 bases and J by 2 bases, 1 base remained unmatched. The chain's CDR3 is CASSSGGNTGELFF. The DNA for the CDR3 is TGTGCCAGCAGCTCGGGGGGAAACACCGGGGAGCTGTTTTTT.

The V and J genes are TRBV5-6 and TRBJ1-2, with TRBD1 identical over 9 bases. Germline V gene sequence: CDR1 SGHDT, CDR2 YYEEEE. J gave up 4 bases and V 0 bases, and 10 bases lay outside the gene matches. CDR3 length: 17 amino acids. The CDR3 loop is CASSLGPQGQGFYGYTF. DNA for the CDR3: TGTGCCAGCAGCTTGGGCCCCCAGGGACAGGGATTCTATGGCTACACCTTC.

The rearrangement uses TRBV5-6 and TRBJ2-2, with 11 bases matching TRBD2. This CDR3 has 16 amino acids. Trimming at V came to 0 bases and at J to 4 bases, leaving 2 bases not matched to a gene. CDR1 is SGHDT, CDR2 YYEEEE, per germline. The CDR3 spells CASSLASGGITGELFF. The DNA for the CDR3 is TGTGCCAGCAGCTTGGCTAGCGGGGGGATCACCGGGGAGCTGTTTTTT.

J is TRBJ2-2 and V is TRBV30, with a weak D call TRBD1 (5 bases). V dropped 1 base and J dropped 5 bases, with 14 bases sitting between them. The CDR3 runs 15 residues. The germline CDR1 and CDR2 sequences are GTSNPN and SVGIG (reference sequence). The chain's CDR3 is CAWSAARAGTGELFF. CDR3 coding DNA: TGTGCCTGGAGTGCTGCCAGGGCTGGGACCGGGGAGCTGTTTTTT.

The J gene is TRBJ2-3, the V gene TRBV25-1; 10 bases agree with TRBD2. CDR1 MGHDK and CDR2 SYGVNS come from the germline V gene. Germline trimming cut 6 bases from V and 2 bases from J; bases unmatched to any gene: 11. The CDR3 has 17 residues. CDR3: CASSGELAGHPTDTQYF. The CDR3 DNA reads TGTGCCAGCAGCGGGGAACTAGCGGGGCACCCCACAGATACGCAGTATTTT. The whole variable domain, remainder taken from reference TRBV25-1 and TRBJ2-3, is EADIYQTPRYLVIGTGKKITLECSQTMGHDKMYWYQQDPGMELHLIHYSYGVNSTEKGDLSSESTVSRIRTEHFPLTLESARPSHTSQYLCASSGELAGHPTDTQYFGPGTRLTVL.

Judged by abundance, this clone is medium-sized. V usage is TRBV7-9 and J usage is TRBJ2-7, with TRBD1 identical over 7 bases. Germline assignment: CDR1 SEHNR and CDR2 FQNEAQ (reference sequence). V lost 3 bases, J lost 0 bases, and 5 bases stayed unmatched. The CDR3 runs 15 residues. CDR3 sequence reads: CASSFRTGTSYEQYF. DNA for the CDR3: TGTGCCAGCAGCTTCAGGACAGGAACCTCCTACGAGCAGTACTTC.

J is TRBJ1-5 and V is TRBV9, with D possibly TRBD1 on 6 matching bases. The CDR3 contains 14 residues. Per the germline V gene, CDR1 is SGDLS and CDR2 is YYNGEE. Between the trimmed V and J ends, which lost 0 bases and 2 bases, there was a span of 6 bases. The DNA for the CDR3 is TGTGCCAGCAGCGTAGGACAGGGCAATCAGCCCCAGCATTTT. The encoded protein is CASSVGQGNQPQHF.